These 20 T cell receptor beta chains originate from one sample sequenced in a study of blood T cell repertoires in COVID-19. TCRdb keeps only in-frame clones here, not all; method: immunoSEQ multiplex PCR. There are approximately 230,000 clones in the sample; 87% occur only once, and around 3% lies in the top ten. Sequences were obtained from peripheral blood. These receptors were obtained from a man aged 18-30 years with active or convalescent COVID-19.

J is TRBJ2-2 and V is TRBV3-1 (or the pseudogene TRBV3-2); D unclear. Germline V CDR1 and CDR2: LGHDT, YNNKEL (reference sequence). This CDR3 is built from 14 residues. The ends were cut back, 3 bases at V and 1 base at J, with 6 bases in the middle. CDR3: CASSHGLNTGELFF. The CDR3 DNA is TGTGCCAGCAGCCACGGTTTGAACACCGGGGAGCTGTTTTTT.

The gene calls are TRBV20-1 and TRBJ1-2; a possible D gene is TRBD1 (5 bases). This CDR3 spans 14 amino acids. With 3 bases removed from V and 10 bases from J, the gap between germline ends came to 21 bases. From germline, CDR1 is DFQATT and CDR2 SNEGSKA (reference sequence). The CDR3 DNA reads TGCAGTGCTAGTCCCCGGACGGGGCCGGGGGACTACACCTTC. Its protein product is CSASPRTGPGDYTF.

This chain connects TRBV6-4 to TRBJ1-1; D is perhaps TRBD1 (6 bases). Germline V gives CDR1 MRHNA, CDR2 SNTAGT. The V and J ends lost 5 bases and 1 base respectively, with 8 bases between them. The CDR3 covers 13 residues. As DNA, the CDR3 is TGTGCCAGCAGTTGGGACAAGAACACTGAAGCTTTCTTT. Its translation is CASSWDKNTEAFF.

This chain uses TRBV19 with TRBJ1-2, with 9 positions matching TRBD1. Germline V CDR1 and CDR2: LNHDA, SQIVND (reference sequence). The CDR3 runs to 14 residues. Trimming at V came to 5 bases and at J to 4 bases, leaving 5 bases not matched to a gene. CDR3 amino acids: CASSLDRGIYGYTF. The CDR3 nucleotides read TGTGCCAGTAGTCTCGACAGGGGGATCTATGGCTACACCTTC.

The chain employs TRBV6-2 or TRBV6-3 and TRBJ1-1; no clear D. The CDR3 loop spans 14 amino acids. With 6 bases removed from V and 3 bases from J, the gap between germline ends came to 14 bases. The germline V gene has CDR1 MNHEY and CDR2 SVGEGT. This CDR3 reads CASSRTGFDTEAFF. CDR3 bases: TGTGCCAGCAGCCGCACGGGGTTCGACACTGAAGCTTTCTTT.

This chain uses TRBV19 with TRBJ2-1; D remains ambiguous. CDR3 size: 15 residues. Looked up from germline, CDR1 is LNHDA and CDR2 is SQIVND (reference sequence). The V end lost 2 bases, the J end lost 2 bases, and 10 bases lay between the germline ends. The CDR3 loop is CASSITRYPYNEQFF. The CDR3 DNA reads TGTGCCAGTAGTATAACCAGGTACCCCTACAATGAGCAGTTCTTC.

This clone was counted once. This chain connects TRBV7-2 to TRBJ2-5, with D possibly TRBD2 on 7 matching bases. The CDR3 spans 13 residues. The V end was cut by 1 base, the J end by 13 bases, with 16 bases between. CDR1 is SGHTA and CDR2 is FQGNSA in the germline V gene. CDR3 sequence reads: CASSLDGGGAPYF. Written as DNA, the CDR3 is TGTGCCAGCAGCTTAGATGGGGGGGGCGCTCCGTACTTC.

The table lists this clone with a few counts. This chain uses TRBV7-9 with TRBJ1-1, with D tentatively TRBD1 (5 bases). Germline CDR1 SEHNR, CDR2 FQNEAQ (reference sequence). Trimming took off 2 bases at V and 7 bases at J, with 14 bases between the two ends. The CDR3 sequence is 14 residues long. The CDR3 bases are TGTGCCAGCAGCTTAAGTGGGGGGAGCGATGAAGCTTTCTTT. It yields the protein CASSLSGGSDEAFF.

The chain recombines TRBV5-4 with TRBJ2-7, with D possibly TRBD2 on 6 matching bases. From germline, CDR1 is SGHNT and CDR2 YYREEE (reference sequence). Trimming removed 4 bases at V and 3 bases at J, with 14 bases between. The CDR3 runs to 14 residues. Written as DNA, the CDR3 is TGTGCCAGCAGCACGGGGGAAGGAATCTACGAGCAGTACTTC. Translating it yields CASSTGEGIYEQYF.

The V and J genes are TRBV5-1 and TRBJ2-1; 7 positions match TRBD2. Germline V gives CDR1 SGHRS, CDR2 YFSETQ. The V gene end was trimmed by 3 bases and the J gene end by 8 bases; junction bases not matched to a gene: 14. This CDR3 contains 16 residues. CDR3 bases: TGCGCCAGCAGCTCCCCTGGGGCGGGGGAGATCCATGAGCAGTTCTTC. Protein product: CASSSPGAGEIHEQFF.

The chain has TRBV28 and TRBJ2-7; 9 bases are shared with TRBD2. The CDR3 contains 15 residues. Germline V gives CDR1 MDHEN, CDR2 SYDVKM. Trimming cost V 6 bases and J 3 bases; bases outside gene matches: 9. CDR3 region: CASSLLSGSFYEQYF. In DNA, the CDR3 is TGTGCCAGCAGCCTGCTTAGCGGGAGCTTCTACGAGCAGTACTTC.

The rearrangement links TRBV6-6 to TRBJ1-2, with TRBD1 matching over 8 bases. There are 14 residues in the CDR3. V shed 5 bases and J 8 bases; nucleotides not matched to a gene: 10. Germline CDR1 MNHNY, CDR2 SVGAGI (reference sequence). The chain's CDR3 is CASSQTGTGKGYTF. CDR3 sequence (DNA): TGTGCCAGCAGTCAGACCGGGACAGGTAAAGGCTACACCTTC.

The genes are TRBV28 and TRBJ1-2; D not resolved. In germline, CDR1 is MDHEN, CDR2 SYDVKM. The CDR3 runs 15 residues. V was trimmed by 4 bases and J by 4 bases, leaving 16 bases between them. CDR3 loop: CASSSPGGGVYGYTF. CDR3 nucleotide sequence: TGTGCCAGCAGTTCGCCCGGTGGTGGAGTCTATGGCTACACCTTC.

The chain joins TRBV5-1 to TRBJ1-2, with D tentatively TRBD1 (6 bases). With 1 base removed from V and 1 base from J, the gap between germline ends came to 11 bases. The CDR3 has 15 residues. In germline, CDR1 is SGHRS, CDR2 YFSETQ. The CDR3 sequence is CASSLFPGDNYGYTF. The CDR3 DNA is TGCGCCAGCAGCTTGTTTCCAGGGGATAACTATGGCTACACCTTC.

The rearrangement joins TRBV25-1 to TRBJ1-1; TRBD1 aligns across 8 bases. The CDR3 length is 15 residues. J lost 8 bases, V lost 5 bases, and 13 bases had no gene match. Germline assignment: CDR1 MGHDK and CDR2 SYGVNS. The CDR3 sequence is CASSKGIQGVEEAFF. The CDR3 DNA reads as TGTGCCAGCAGTAAGGGAATACAGGGGGTAGAAGAAGCTTTCTTT.

This chain connects TRBV27 to TRBJ1-5; D gene unclear. The CDR3 is 13 residues long. The germline CDR1 and CDR2 sequences are MNHEY and SMNVEV (reference sequence). Trimming cost V 5 bases and J 0 bases, with 5 bases left between them. The CDR3 loop reads CASSLVSNQPQHF. The CDR3 bases are TGTGCCAGCAGTCTCGTTAGCAATCAGCCCCAGCATTTT.

The chain has TRBV9 and TRBJ1-5, with TRBD1 matching over 7 bases. There are 15 residues in the CDR3. CDR1 is SGDLS and CDR2 is YYNGEE in the germline V gene. After removal of 5 bases from V and 1 base from J, the junction contained 6 bases not matched to a gene. CDR3: CASRWGQRSNQPQHF. CDR3 nucleotides: TGTGCCAGCAGGTGGGGACAGCGGAGCAATCAGCCCCAGCATTTT.

The rearrangement joins TRBV7-9 to TRBJ1-1, with D perhaps TRBD1 (5 bases). The V gene lost 1 base and the J gene lost 4 bases, with 19 bases spanning the gap. Germline V gene lookup returns CDR1 SEHNR and CDR2 FQNEAQ (reference sequence). CDR3 length: 17 amino acids. The CDR3 loop reads CASSLGRPRGTGTEAFF. CDR3 in DNA: TGTGCCAGCAGCTTAGGTAGACCCCGGGGGACGGGCACTGAAGCTTTCTTT.

The gene calls are TRBV19 and TRBJ1-2; the D gene is possibly TRBD1 (5 bases). There are 15 residues in the CDR3. In germline, CDR1 is LNHDA, CDR2 SQIVND (reference sequence). Deletions cut 3 bases from V and 4 bases from J, with 15 bases between. CDR3 in amino acids: CASSIVSGGSYGYTF. The CDR3 bases are TGTGCCAGTAGTATCGTGTCGGGGGGGTCCTATGGCTACACCTTC.

This chain uses TRBV25-1 with TRBJ1-6; D unclear. The CDR3 length is 15 residues. Trimming left V 6 bases short and J 3 bases short, with 12 bases between. The V gene's germline CDR1 is MGHDK and CDR2 SYGVNS. The CDR3 sequence is CASRRETHYNSPLHF. The CDR3 DNA follows: TGTGCCAGCAGACGTGAGACACACTATAATTCACCCCTCCACTTT.